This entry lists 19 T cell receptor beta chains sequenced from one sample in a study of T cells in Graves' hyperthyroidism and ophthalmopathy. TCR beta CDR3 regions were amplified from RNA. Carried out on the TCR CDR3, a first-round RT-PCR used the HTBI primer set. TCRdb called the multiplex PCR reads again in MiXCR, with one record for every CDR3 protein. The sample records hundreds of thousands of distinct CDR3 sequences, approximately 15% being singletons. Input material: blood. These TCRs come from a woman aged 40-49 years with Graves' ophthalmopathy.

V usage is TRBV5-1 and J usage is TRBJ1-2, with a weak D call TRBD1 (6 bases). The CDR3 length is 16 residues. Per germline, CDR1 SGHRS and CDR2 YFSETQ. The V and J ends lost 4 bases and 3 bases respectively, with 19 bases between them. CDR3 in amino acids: CASSLLRDTHDYGYTF. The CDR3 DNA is TGCGCCAGCAGCCTCCTCCGGGACACCCATGACTATGGCTACACCTTC.

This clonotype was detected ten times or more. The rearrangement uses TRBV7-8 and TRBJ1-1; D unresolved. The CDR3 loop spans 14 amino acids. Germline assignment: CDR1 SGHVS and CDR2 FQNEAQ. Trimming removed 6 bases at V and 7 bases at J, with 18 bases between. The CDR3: CASRHAERMNEAFF. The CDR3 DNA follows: TGTGCCAGCAGACACGCAGAGCGAATGAATGAAGCTTTCTTT.

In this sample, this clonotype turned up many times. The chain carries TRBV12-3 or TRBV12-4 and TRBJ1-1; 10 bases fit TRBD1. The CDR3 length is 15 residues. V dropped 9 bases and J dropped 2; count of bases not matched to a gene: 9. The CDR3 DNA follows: TGTGCCAGTGAGGGGACAGGGGATATCAACACTGAAGCTTTCTTT. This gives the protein CASEGTGDINTEAFF.

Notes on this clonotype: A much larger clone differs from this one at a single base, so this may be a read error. This CDR3 reads CASGYLGGYEQYF. CDR3 nucleotides: TGTGCCAGCGGCTACCTCGGGGGTTACGAGCAGTACTTC. V gene TRBV14 combines with J gene TRBJ2-7; D possibly corresponds to TRBD2 (6 bases). Germline V gene sequence: CDR1 SGHDN, CDR2 FVKESK. The CDR3 consists of 13 residues. Trimming removed 8 bases at V and 4 bases at J, with 15 bases between.

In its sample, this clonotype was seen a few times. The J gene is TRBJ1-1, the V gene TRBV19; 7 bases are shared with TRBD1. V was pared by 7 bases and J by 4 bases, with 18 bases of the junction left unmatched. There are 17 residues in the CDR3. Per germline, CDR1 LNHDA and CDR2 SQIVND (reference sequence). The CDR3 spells CASNPRQGVVRGTEAFF. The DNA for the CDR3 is TGTGCCAGTAACCCCCGGCAGGGGGTTGTACGGGGCACTGAAGCTTTCTTT.

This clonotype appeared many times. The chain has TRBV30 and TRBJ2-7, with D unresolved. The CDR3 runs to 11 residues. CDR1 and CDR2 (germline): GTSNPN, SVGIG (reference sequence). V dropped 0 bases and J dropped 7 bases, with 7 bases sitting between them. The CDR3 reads CAWSVRWEQYF. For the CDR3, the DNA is TGTGCCTGGAGTGTACGGTGGGAGCAGTACTTC.

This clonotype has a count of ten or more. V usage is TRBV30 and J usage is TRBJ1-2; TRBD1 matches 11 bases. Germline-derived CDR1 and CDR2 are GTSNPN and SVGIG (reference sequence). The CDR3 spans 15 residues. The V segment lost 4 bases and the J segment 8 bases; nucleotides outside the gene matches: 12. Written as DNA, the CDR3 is TGTGCCTGGACAAAGGCGGACAGGGGGCTTAGAGGCTACACCTTC. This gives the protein CAWTKADRGLRGYTF. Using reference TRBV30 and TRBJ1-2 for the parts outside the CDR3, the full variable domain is SQTIHQWPATLVQPVGSPLSLECTVEGTSNPNLYWYRQAAGRGLQLLFYSVGIGQISSEVPQNLSASRPQDRQFILSSKKLLLSDSGFYLCAWTKADRGLRGYTFGSGTRLTVV.

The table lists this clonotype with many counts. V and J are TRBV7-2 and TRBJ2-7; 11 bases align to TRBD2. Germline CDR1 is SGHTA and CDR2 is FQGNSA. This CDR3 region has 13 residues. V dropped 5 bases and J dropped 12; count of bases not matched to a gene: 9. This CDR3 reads CASSPPSGRRLYF. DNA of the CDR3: TGTGCCAGCAGCCCTCCTAGCGGGAGGAGACTGTACTTC.

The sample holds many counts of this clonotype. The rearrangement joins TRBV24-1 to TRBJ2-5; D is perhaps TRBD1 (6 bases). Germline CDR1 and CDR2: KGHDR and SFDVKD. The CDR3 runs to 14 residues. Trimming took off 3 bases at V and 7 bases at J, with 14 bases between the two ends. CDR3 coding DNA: TGTGCCACCAGTGATGCCGACAGGTCCGGGACCCAGTACTTC. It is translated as CATSDADRSGTQYF.

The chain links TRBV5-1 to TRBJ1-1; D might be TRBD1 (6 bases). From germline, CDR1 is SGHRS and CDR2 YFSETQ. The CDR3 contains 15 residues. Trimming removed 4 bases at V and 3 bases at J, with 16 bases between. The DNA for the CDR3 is TGCGCCAGCAGCCCGGACAGCTTAACCTACACTGAAGCTTTCTTT. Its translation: CASSPDSLTYTEAFF.

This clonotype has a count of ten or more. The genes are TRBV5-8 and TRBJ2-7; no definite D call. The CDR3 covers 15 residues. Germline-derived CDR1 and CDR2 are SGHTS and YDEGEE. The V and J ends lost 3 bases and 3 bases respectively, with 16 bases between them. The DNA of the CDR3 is TGTGCCAGCAGCTCGGCCCCCGGCCCCTACTACGAGCAGTACTTC. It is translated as CASSSAPGPYYEQYF. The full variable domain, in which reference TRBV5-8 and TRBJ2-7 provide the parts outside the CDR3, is EAGVTQSPTHLIKTRGQQATLRCSPISGHTSVYWYQQALGLGLQFLLWYDEGEERNRGNFPPRFSGRQFPNYSSELNVNALELEDSALYLCASSSAPGPYYEQYFGPGTRLTVT.

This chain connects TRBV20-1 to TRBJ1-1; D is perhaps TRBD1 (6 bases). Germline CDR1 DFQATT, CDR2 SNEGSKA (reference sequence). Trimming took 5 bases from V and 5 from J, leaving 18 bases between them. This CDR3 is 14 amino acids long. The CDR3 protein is CSARTANKGTEAFF. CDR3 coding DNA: TGCAGTGCTCGGACAGCAAACAAAGGGACTGAAGCTTTCTTT.

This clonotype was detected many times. CDR3 nucleotide sequence: TGTGCCACCAGTGACAAAGACAGGTACCAAGAGACCCAGTACTTC. The encoded protein is CATSDKDRYQETQYF. V and J are TRBV24-1 and TRBJ2-5, with a possible D match to TRBD1 (6 bases). CDR1 and CDR2 from the germline V gene are KGHDR and SFDVKD. The germline V and J ends were trimmed by 4 bases and 0 bases, with 11 bases remaining between them. CDR3 size: 15 residues.

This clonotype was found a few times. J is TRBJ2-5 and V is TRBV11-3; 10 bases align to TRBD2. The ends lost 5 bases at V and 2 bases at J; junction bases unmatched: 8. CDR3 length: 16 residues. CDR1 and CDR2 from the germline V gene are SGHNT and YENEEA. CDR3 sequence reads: CASSPGLAENQETQYF. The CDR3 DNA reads TGTGCCAGCAGCCCCGGACTAGCGGAAAATCAAGAGACCCAGTACTTC.

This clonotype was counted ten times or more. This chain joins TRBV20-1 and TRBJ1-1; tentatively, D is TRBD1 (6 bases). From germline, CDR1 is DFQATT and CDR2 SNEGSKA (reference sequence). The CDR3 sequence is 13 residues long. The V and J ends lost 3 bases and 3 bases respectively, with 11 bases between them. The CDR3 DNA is TGCAGTGCTAGCCTCCCAGGGGACACTGAAGCTTTCTTT. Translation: CSASLPGDTEAFF.

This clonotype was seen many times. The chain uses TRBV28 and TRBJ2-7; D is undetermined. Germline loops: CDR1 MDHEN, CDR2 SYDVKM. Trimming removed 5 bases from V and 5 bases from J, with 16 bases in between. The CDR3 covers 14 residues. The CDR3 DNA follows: TGTGCCAGCAGTCCCCGCGGCGTTAGCAACGAGCAGTACTTC. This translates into CASSPRGVSNEQYF.

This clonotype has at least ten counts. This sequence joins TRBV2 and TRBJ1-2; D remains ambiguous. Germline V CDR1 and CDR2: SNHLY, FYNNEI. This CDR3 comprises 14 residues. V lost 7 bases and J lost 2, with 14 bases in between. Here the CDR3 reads CASNGVNSNYGYTF. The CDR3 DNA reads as TGTGCCAGCAACGGGGTCAACTCCAACTATGGCTACACCTTC.

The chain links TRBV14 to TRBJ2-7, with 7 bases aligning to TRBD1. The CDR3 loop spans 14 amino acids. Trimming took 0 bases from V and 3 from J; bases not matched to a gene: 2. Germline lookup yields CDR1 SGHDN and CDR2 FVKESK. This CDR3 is CASSQEPGGYEQYF. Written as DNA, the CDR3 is TGTGCCAGCAGCCAAGAGCCAGGGGGCTACGAGCAGTACTTC.

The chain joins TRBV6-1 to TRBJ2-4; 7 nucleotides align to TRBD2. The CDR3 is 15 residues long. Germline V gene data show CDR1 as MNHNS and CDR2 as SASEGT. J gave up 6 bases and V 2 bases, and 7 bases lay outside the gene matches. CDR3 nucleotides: TGTGCCAGCAGTGAACCCGCGGGAGCGGGAAACATTCAGTACTTC. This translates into CASSEPAGAGNIQYF.